This entry is about one T cell receptor beta chain. These data come from a study of blood T cell repertoires in COVID-19. Study overall: Sites across the United States, Italy and Spain contributed samples from acute and convalescent COVID-19. T cells, B-cell-depleted T cells, or PBMCs supplied cDNA or gDNA.

Per the original data handling: Reference gene primers were amplified, and this amplification served to estimate nucleated cell counts. This table comes from immunoSEQ multiplex PCR, and its TCRdb copy is limited to in-frame clones, with some not included. V and J calls and clone size come straight from that table; D and trimming were deduced from the DNA. The sample includes about 90,000 clones, more than 85% seen only once; the top ten take around 2.3%. V shed 3 bases and J shed 4 bases, with 12 bases lying between them. This CDR3 contains 14 residues. From germline, CDR1 is KGHDR and CDR2 SFDVKD. The origin of this receptor is a human donor with active COVID-19. The donor label of this sample is uncertain. The chain links TRBV24-1 to TRBJ2-7; unclear D gene. Sequenced input: peripheral blood. CDR3 amino acids: CATSDPSYGYEQYF. The CDR3 DNA reads as TGTGCCACCAGTGATCCCTCTTACGGGTACGAGCAGTACTTC.